This section outlines one T cell receptor (beta chain) sequence together with its context. This clone was seen a handful of times. Its antigen is still unknown. No base-level quality is on record; no much larger clone is a single base apart. The entire amount of isolated RNA was reverse transcribed using the High Capacity cDNA Reverse Transcription Kit, so the sequenced TCRB transcripts were expressed ones. Naive, central memory and regulatory T cell samples underwent deep immunoSEQ sequencing, averaging about 3.57 million total reads per sample. After sorted cells were lysed in RLT buffer, RNA was extracted with DNase-treated RNeasy Micro or Mini kits, with the choice depending on cell number. Each cell subset was processed separately to prevent cross-contamination, with patient and healthy donor samples processed together. The immunoSEQ multiplex PCR was used to amplify TCRB sequences from cDNA, generating 87-bp fragments that spanned the CDR3 region. Sequencing of the amplicons was done on the Illumina HiSeq platform. On the authors' methods: PCR bias was corrected computationally using synthetic template baselines, and reads within Hamming distance 2 were collapsed, with unmergeable singletons discarded. Reads were aligned to IMGT to assign V, D and J genes, CDR3 length, and insertions or deletions at six rearrangement sites. Within each subset, clonotype counts were normalized to the number of sorted cells before true diversity and Gini coefficients were calculated with the tcR R package. Repertoire sharing was quantified using the overlap coefficient calculated on TCRB nucleotide sequences. Out-of-frame TCRB sequences from naive cells were analyzed as a proxy for the pre-selection repertoire. TCRdb limited this immuneACCESS table to in-frame rearrangements with V and J called. A share of clones is missing; checked studies link under half to unresolved V genes, and the rest is unexplained. For V, J and clone size, that table is used; D and trimming come from the DNA. Recorded for this sample are about 660,000 clones; over 11% of them occurred a single time. Approximately 0.039% of the sample comes from the top ten.

A single peripheral blood draw of about 116 mL on average was collected from each donor into heparinised tubes. A BD FACSAria II and a panel including CD45RO, CCR7, CD25, CD127, CD95 and CD27 were used to sort naive, central memory, regulatory and stem cell-like memory CD4+ T cells. A purity above 98% was achieved for all sorted populations. PBMCs were separated immediately by Lymphoprep density gradient centrifugation and were stained directly, without being cultured. Samples were stained and sorted in pairs, with one healthy donor and one patient per experiment, so that batch effects were minimized. This sample was taken from a study of beta chain features in type 1 diabetes (dated by TCRdb to the late 2010s). Regarding the research as a whole: No differences in mean age, gender distribution, total cell number or subset yield were found between patients and healthy donors. Across all samples, around 100 million sorted cells were examined, and cell number per subset correlated strongly with RNA yield. In the study, TCRB repertoires of sorted circulating CD4+ T cell subsets from recently diagnosed type 1 diabetes patients were compared with those of matched healthy donors. Naive and central memory subsets were obtained from all 30 or so donors, but regulatory and stem cell-like memory subsets were isolated from only 8 patients and 8 healthy donors.

The investigation overall reported the following: Only small numbers of individuals were included in the HLA sub-analyses, which left unresolved whether HLA type had any influence on TCRB rearrangement. A moderate but significant shortening of TCRB CDR3 length was observed in type 1 diabetes patients in all four CD4+ subsets. Because cDNA was sequenced instead of genomic DNA, highly expressing activated cells could be over-represented, though the groups showed no difference in activation or CD3 levels. Shorter templates might be favored by PCR, yet because patient and control samples were amplified and corrected together, any such skew would affect both groups equally. Naive, central memory and regulatory TCRB repertoires appeared to be more alike among patients than among healthy donors. At VDJ recombination sites, type 1 diabetes patients had fewer insertions and more deleted nucleotides, which implies abnormalities in thymic rearrangement.

The sequence came from a young man with type 1 diabetes. Material: naive CD4+ T cells from blood. The sample's cell subset or site, from its label and the paper: true naive CD4+ T cells.

The CDR3 in this case is CASSWIAKNIQYF. The DNA sequence follows: TGTGCCAGCTCCTGGATAGCCAAAAACATTCAGTACTTC. Here the chain combines TRBV7-2 and TRBJ2-4; no D gene call is confident. V and J are truncated by 8 bases and 0 bases respectively, leaving an intervening sequence of 8 bases. The germline V gene sets CDR1 to SGHTA and CDR2 to FQGNSA. Spanning cysteine to phenylalanine, the CDR3 consists of 13 amino acids. Only the CDR3 part of the read is kept: 39 bases, read in frame from the first base.